The T cell receptor beta chain described here comes from a study of blood T cells in healthy people across ages. Study results and caveats: The study found TCR beta diversity correlated strongly with naive T cell percentage.

Germline V gives CDR1 SQVTM, CDR2 ANQGSEA. V shed 6 bases and J 2 bases; nucleotides not matched to a gene: 6. The CDR3 spans 15 residues. Primed by a sample-barcoded 5' primer and a J-beta primer mix, a second PCR proceeded for 7 to 11 cycles. TCRdb analysed the 5' RACE reads with MiXCR anew, one entry per CDR3 protein. The sample contains about 320,000 distinct CDR3 sequences, 27% of which appear only once. Donors each provided around 10 milliliters of peripheral blood. On this clonotype: Its matching antigen is unknown.

The sample taken for sequencing was blood. This clonotype was obtained from a woman aged 70-85 years in good health. This sequence joins TRBV29-1 and TRBJ1-5; TRBD1 matches at 11 bases. CDR3 residues: CSVSSGQGGNQPQHF. The DNA for the CDR3 is TGCAGCGTATCCTCGGGACAGGGGGGCAATCAGCCCCAGCATTTT.